Presented here are 19 T cell receptor beta chains from one specimen sequenced in a study of monozygotic twins with inflammatory bowel disease. TCRdb re-called the 5' RACE reads and gives one entry per CDR3 protein, without DNA. The sample table includes about 170,000 distinct CDR3 sequences. The specimen sequenced was blood. These receptors originate from a human donor with ulcerative colitis or Crohn's disease, or a healthy co-twin of an affected twin (not recorded which).

The rearrangement uses TRBV27 and TRBJ2-7; there is no DNA to check the TCRdb D call of TRBD2. The CDR3 has 14 amino acids. Germline V gene lookup returns CDR1 MNHEY and CDR2 SMNVEV (reference sequence). This chain's CDR3 is CASTGLLAGGEQYF.

The V call is TRBV7-2, the J call TRBJ1-6. Per germline, CDR1 SGHTA and CDR2 FQGNSA. The CDR3 extends over 17 amino acids. The CDR3 region is CASSSALRRTYNSPLHF.

J is TRBJ1-1 and V is TRBV5-1. Germline V gene lookup returns CDR1 SGHRS and CDR2 YFSETQ. The CDR3 extends over 14 amino acids. The CDR3 spells CASSWADLNTEAFF.

This chain joins TRBV3-1 and TRBJ2-1; TCRdb's D call of TRBD2 is untestable without DNA. Germline loops: CDR1 LGHDT, CDR2 YNNKEL (reference sequence). CDR3 size: 16 residues. Here the CDR3 reads CASSPTGGRVYNEQFF.

The chain is built from TRBV3-1 and TRBJ2-7; absent DNA, TCRdb's TRBD1 call cannot be checked. From germline, CDR1 is LGHDT and CDR2 YNNKEL (reference sequence). There are 12 residues in the CDR3. The CDR3 reads CASSHTGAEQYF.

The V gene is TRBV20-1, the J gene TRBJ2-2; TCRdb's D call of TRBD1 is untestable without DNA. Germline V gene data show CDR1 as DFQATT and CDR2 as SNEGSKA (reference sequence). The CDR3 is made up of 18 amino acids. The CDR3 protein is CSARTPLWGKANTGELFF.

The rearrangement links TRBV19 to TRBJ2-2; no DNA is available, so the TRBD1 call from TCRdb remains unchecked. This CDR3 contains 15 residues. The germline gives CDR1 LNHDA, CDR2 SQIVND (reference sequence). CDR3: CASSIVGARTGELFF.

V is TRBV7-2 and J is TRBJ1-2. The CDR3 is 15 amino acids. Germline CDR1 reads SGHTA; CDR2 reads FQGNSA. CDR3 amino acids: CASSLESSSTYGYTF.

The genes are TRBV12-3 or TRBV12-4 and TRBJ1-1; the D call from TCRdb, TRBD1, cannot be confirmed without DNA. The CDR3 is 15 amino acids. The CDR3 sequence: CASSRQTGGYTEAFF.

This chain joins TRBV29-1 and TRBJ2-2; the D call of TRBD1 rests on TCRdb alone, since no DNA is present to check it. Germline CDR1 SQVTM, CDR2 ANQGSEA. The length of the CDR3 is 12 residues. CDR3 in amino acids: CSAQGNTGELFF.

The chain has TRBV18 and TRBJ2-5; TCRdb outputs TRBD1, but without DNA this stays unchecked. CDR3 length equals 14 residues. Germline V CDR1 and CDR2: KGHSH, LQKENI. The CDR3 spells CASSPLTVLEAQYF.

The chain recombines TRBV15 with TRBJ1-6; TCRdb calls TRBD1, which cannot be checked without DNA. CDR1 is LNHNV and CDR2 is YYDKDF in the germline V gene (reference sequence). This CDR3 has 14 amino acids. CDR3 loop: CATGLGQPNSPLHF.

This chain links TRBV7-2 with TRBJ2-2; without DNA, the TCRdb call of TRBD1 cannot be checked. Germline V gene data show CDR1 as SGHTA and CDR2 as FQGNSA. The CDR3 has 13 residues. The CDR3: CASTTVTGGELFF.

The chain's CDR3 is CASSPVTGVGEQFF. The V gene is TRBV18, the J gene TRBJ2-1; TCRdb's D gene call, TRBD1, goes unchecked for lack of DNA. The CDR3 extends over 14 amino acids. Per germline, CDR1 KGHSH and CDR2 LQKENI.

The J gene is TRBJ2-2, the V gene TRBV5-6; with no DNA, the TCRdb D assignment of TRBD1 cannot be verified. The CDR3 is 16 amino acids. Germline CDR1 is SGHDT and CDR2 is YYEEEE. CDR3 residues: CASSERTARFPRELFF.

The chain joins TRBV5-1 to TRBJ2-6. Germline V lookup: CDR1 SGHRS, CDR2 YFSETQ. CDR3 length: 17 residues. Here the CDR3 reads CASSLLSDSSGANVLTF.

This chain connects TRBV27 to TRBJ1-1; absent DNA, TCRdb's TRBD1 call cannot be checked. The germline CDR1 and CDR2 sequences are MNHEY and SMNVEV (reference sequence). The CDR3 is 15 residues long. The chain's CDR3 is CASSQPRARDTEAFF.

The gene calls are TRBV5-4 and TRBJ2-1. The CDR3 extends over 13 amino acids. The germline CDR1 and CDR2 sequences are SGHNT and YYREEE (reference sequence). CDR3 protein: CASTESDGNEQFF.

The V gene is TRBV19, the J gene TRBJ2-5; without DNA, the TCRdb call of TRBD2 cannot be checked. The CDR3 is 16 residues long. Germline V lookup: CDR1 LNHDA, CDR2 SQIVND (reference sequence). The CDR3 loop reads CASSIGLAGTQETQYF.